This paragraph covers one T cell receptor beta chain sequence. The CDR3 sequence is 16 residues long. Germline V gene sequence: CDR1 LGHNA, CDR2 YNFKEQ. Trimming at V came to 0 bases and at J to 4 bases, leaving 6 bases not matched to a gene. Method: immunoSEQ multiplex PCR; TCRdb's copy keeps in-frame clones and lacks some. The sample carries 220,000 or so clones, 65% to 85% recorded once. The sample originates from a study of blood T cell repertoires in COVID-19. Study summary: Whether acute or convalescent, the COVID-19 samples came from the United States, Italy and Spain. Sources were T cells, B-cell-depleted T cells, or PBMCs; the material itself was cDNA or gDNA.

Sample: peripheral blood. This clonotype was obtained from a woman in her thirties who had recovered from COVID-19. The chain combines TRBV4-2 with TRBJ2-3; TRBD2 matches 8 bases. As DNA, the CDR3 is TGTGCCAGCAGCCAAGACCTTCGGGAGGGGGCAGATACGCAGTATTTT. As protein: CASSQDLREGADTQYF.